The 20 T cell receptor beta chains reported below all come from one sample, sequenced in a study of post-analysis software for immune sequencing data. Overall study findings and caveats: TRBV5-6, TRBV5-1 and TRBV20-1 belonged to a set of roughly five TRBV segments that were more frequent in patients than controls.

Antigen specificity for these receptors is unknown. Unique molecular identifiers were built into the TCR beta cDNA libraries. A single record per CDR3 protein comes from TCRdb applying MiXCR to the PCR reads. The sample has roughly 800,000 distinct CDR3 sequences, approximately 53% seen once. The sample taken for sequencing was blood. The receptors originated from a girl aged 5-17 years with multiple sclerosis.

The gene calls are TRBV3-1 and TRBJ1-2; 7 nucleotides line up with TRBD1. The CDR3 is 14 residues long. V lost 3 bases to trimming and J lost 3 bases; unmatched junction nucleotides: 4. Germline CDR1 and CDR2: LGHDT and YNNKEL (reference sequence). The CDR3 DNA reads as TGTGCCAGCAGCCATTCCGGGACAGACTATGGCTACACCTTC. The encoded protein is CASSHSGTDYGYTF.

This clonotype showed up just a few times. This chain links TRBV12-3 or TRBV12-4 with TRBJ2-4; 12 positions match TRBD2. The DNA end favors TRBJ2-7, so the J call may be wrong. This CDR3 region has 15 residues. CDR3 DNA: TGTGCCAGCAGTCGACTAGCGGGAGTAACCTACGAGCAGTACTTC. As protein: CASSRLAGVTYEQYF.

The V and J genes are TRBV29-1 and TRBJ2-7; D may match TRBD1 or TRBD2 (5 bases each). This CDR3 has 15 residues. Trimming left V 2 bases short and J 0 bases short, with 14 bases between. Germline CDR1 is SQVTM and CDR2 is ANQGSEA. The CDR3 DNA reads TGCAGCGTTGAATGGGACGACAGAAGCTCCTACGAGCAGTACTTC. It is translated as CSVEWDDRSSYEQYF.

This clonotype has only a few counts. The J gene is TRBJ2-7, the V gene TRBV7-6; a possible D gene is TRBD1 (6 bases). The J call may be in error: the DNA end matches TRBJ2-1 better. Germline CDR1 is SGHVS and CDR2 is FNYEAQ. The CDR3 loop spans 12 amino acids. CDR3 sequence: CASSPQGTEQFF. The CDR3, as DNA: TGTGCCAGCAGCCCACAGGGTACTGAGCAGTTCTTC.

Written as DNA, the CDR3 is TGCAGCGTTGACTACACAGATACGCAGTATTTT. This encodes CSVDYTDTQYF. The V gene is TRBV29-1, the J gene TRBJ2-3; D gene unclear. Trimming removed 3 bases from V and 2 bases from J, with 3 bases in between. CDR3 length equals 11 residues. Germline CDR1 and CDR2: SQVTM and ANQGSEA.

The chain couples TRBV12-3 or TRBV12-4 to TRBJ2-5, with a weak D call TRBD2 (6 bases). The CDR3 contains 16 residues. The V end was cut by 6 bases, the J end by 1 base, with 18 bases between. CDR3 coding DNA: TGTGCCAGCAGCCGCGGGGACTCACAGACCCAAGAGACCCAGTACTTC. It codes for CASSRGDSQTQETQYF.

This clonotype was seen only a few times. V gene TRBV10-3 combines with J gene TRBJ2-1; TRBD2 agrees at 8 bases. Unmatched junction bases numbered 8, after V lost 10 bases and J lost 3 bases. Germline CDR1 is ENHRY and CDR2 is SYGVKD. There are 14 residues in the CDR3. In nucleotides, the CDR3 is TGTGCCACCACTAGCGGTGGGATCTACAATGAGCAGTTCTTC. Translation gives CATTSGGIYNEQFF.

This chain links TRBV10-3 with TRBJ1-1, with a weak D call TRBD1 (5 bases). The germline CDR1 and CDR2 sequences are ENHRY and SYGVKD. Trimming cost V 3 bases and J 4 bases, with 12 bases left between them. The CDR3 consists of 14 residues. The CDR3 sequence: CAISDGRGVTEAFF. The CDR3 DNA reads TGTGCCATCAGTGACGGGAGAGGGGTCACTGAAGCTTTCTTT.

This chain links TRBV20-1 with TRBJ2-5, with TRBD2 identical over 7 bases. Germline CDR1 is DFQATT and CDR2 is SNEGSKA (reference sequence). V lost 3 bases and J lost 7; bases outside the gene matches: 11. The CDR3 extends over 14 amino acids. CDR3 DNA sequence: TGCAGTGCTAGTCTTGCGGGGGTGTCCGGGACCCAGTACTTC. It codes for CSASLAGVSGTQYF.

J is TRBJ2-1 and V is TRBV4-1, with 8 bases identical to TRBD1. Trimming removed 0 bases from V and 7 bases from J; junction bases left unmatched: 5. The CDR3 has 15 amino acids. CDR1 is MGHRA and CDR2 is YSYEKL in the germline V gene. The CDR3 is CASSQDQGAWNEQFF. The CDR3 nucleotides are TGCGCCAGCAGCCAAGATCAGGGGGCCTGGAATGAGCAGTTCTTC.

CDR3 sequence: CASSDQGRTGQYF. CDR3 DNA: TGTGCCAGCAGCGACCAGGGACGTACGGGGCAGTACTTC. V usage is TRBV13 and J usage is TRBJ2-5; D possibly matches TRBD1 or TRBD2 (5 bases each). The CDR3 is made up of 13 amino acids. Germline V gives CDR1 PRHDT, CDR2 FYEKMQ (reference sequence). Trimming cost V 5 bases and J 11 bases, with 18 bases left between them.

V is TRBV6-6 and J is TRBJ2-4, with D tentatively TRBD2 (6 bases). Germline CDR1 MNHNY, CDR2 SVGAGI (reference sequence). This CDR3 is 13 amino acids long. V was shortened by 4 bases and J by 6 bases, with 10 bases between the two germline ends. The CDR3 sequence: CASSSGDLNIQYF. The DNA for the CDR3 is TGTGCCAGCAGTTCGGGGGATCTAAACATTCAGTACTTC.

The chain joins TRBV2 to TRBJ1-2, with TRBD1 matching over 7 bases. V lost 5 bases, J lost 5 bases, and 11 bases stayed unmatched. The CDR3 is 15 residues long. The germline V gene encodes CDR1 SNHLY and CDR2 FYNNEI. The CDR3 reads CASSLAGTATYGYTF. CDR3 nucleotide sequence: TGTGCCAGCAGTCTAGCCGGGACAGCGACTTATGGCTACACCTTC.

This clonotype turned up a few times. The chain links TRBV6-2 or TRBV6-3 to TRBJ2-5, with 7 bases aligning to TRBD2. The CDR3 runs 14 residues. CDR1 MNHEY and CDR2 SVGEGT come from the germline V gene. J was trimmed by 5 bases and V by 4 bases; bases with no gene match: 7. The DNA for the CDR3 is TGTGCCAGCAGTTCGCGGGGGTCCAGGGAGACCCAGTACTTC. This translates into CASSSRGSRETQYF.

The rearrangement uses TRBV5-1 and TRBJ2-5, with 10 bases matching TRBD2. J was trimmed by 7 bases and V by 6 bases; bases with no gene match: 12. The CDR3 has 15 residues. Germline CDR1 reads SGHRS; CDR2 reads YFSETQ. CDR3 protein: CASTAGASGGATQYF. In nucleotides, the CDR3 is TGCGCCAGCACCGCTGGAGCTAGCGGGGGAGCGACCCAGTACTTC. The whole variable domain, filled in from reference TRBV5-1 and TRBJ2-5, reads KAGVTQTPRYLIKTRGQQVTLSCSPISGHRSVSWYQQTPGQGLQFLFEYFSETQRNKGNFPGRFSGRQFSNSRSEMNVSTLELGDSALYLCASTAGASGGATQYFGPGTRLLVL.

The chain is built from TRBV7-2 and TRBJ2-3; 9 nucleotides align to TRBD2. The CDR3 length is 15 residues. V shed 5 bases, J shed 2 bases, and the junction held 5 bases outside the gene matches. Germline V gene sequence: CDR1 SGHTA, CDR2 FQGNSA. CDR3 protein: CASSRSGGPTDTQYF. The DNA of the CDR3 is TGTGCCAGCAGCAGAAGCGGGGGGCCCACAGATACGCAGTATTTT.

The table lists this clonotype with a few counts. The chain couples TRBV7-6 to TRBJ2-7; a weak D match, TRBD1 (6 bases). In germline, CDR1 is SGHVS, CDR2 FNYEAQ. V was trimmed by 1 base and J by 4 bases, leaving 17 bases between them. The CDR3 runs 16 residues. The CDR3 DNA follows: TGTGCCAGCAGCTTAGGTTTAGGACAGACTATGTACGAGCAGTACTTC. This encodes CASSLGLGQTMYEQYF.

The genes are TRBV6-5 and TRBJ1-1, with D uncertain. The CDR3 covers 16 residues. V shed 2 bases and J shed 0 bases, with 13 bases lying between them. Germline V gives CDR1 MNHEY, CDR2 SVGAGI. Written as DNA, the CDR3 is TGTGCCAGCAGTTACCGGCGGCTGACGATGAACACTGAAGCTTTCTTT. As protein: CASSYRRLTMNTEAFF.

This clonotype occurred a few times. The V and J genes are TRBV29-1 and TRBJ2-3, with D tentatively TRBD2 (6 bases). V was trimmed by 5 bases and J by 3 bases, leaving 12 bases between them. Germline V gene data show CDR1 as SQVTM and CDR2 as ANQGSEA. This CDR3 has 13 amino acids. Here the CDR3 DNA reads TGCAGCGTTCGGGGGAGGACAACAGATACGCAGTATTTT. The encoded protein is CSVRGRTTDTQYF.

This clonotype showed up just a few times. This chain links TRBV10-3 with TRBJ2-3; 7 bases match TRBD2. The CDR3 runs 13 residues. V gave up 2 bases and J gave up 4 bases; unmatched junction bases: 0. Germline assignment: CDR1 ENHRY and CDR2 SYGVKD. CDR3 residues: CAISEAGADTQYF. The CDR3 coding sequence is TGTGCCATCAGTGAGGCGGGGGCAGATACGCAGTATTTT.